This T cell receptor (beta chain) was documented in a study of regulatory T cells in long-lasting Graves disease. Study overall: Disease was considered persistent Graves' disease after over 5 years of antithyroid drugs (with positive TSH receptor antibodies). Findings and caveats of the study: Persistent Graves' patients showed less TCR diversity than newly diagnosed ones. When disease was persistent, TRBV28, TRBJ1-2 and TRBJ2-5 were the favored segments. Accuracy may have been reduced by the small sample size.

This clonotype turned up a few times. The antigen remains undetermined. The V gene's germline CDR1 is SGHVS and CDR2 FQNEAQ. The CDR3 extends over 15 amino acids. V lost 6 bases to trimming and J lost 1 base, with 15 bases between them. The sample's time point: persistent/refractory GD, antithyroid drugs over 5 years with positive TRAb. There was RNA extracted from PBMCs, and the TCR library was made from it. Building the TCR beta libraries relied on iRepertoire HTBI primers, and CDR3 regions underwent Arm-PCR. Each CDR3 protein gets one entry after TCRdb re-called the multiplex PCR reads with MiXCR. The data show roughly 500,000 distinct CDR3 sequences, roughly 20% seen once.

V usage is TRBV7-8 and J usage is TRBJ1-1; the D is unclear. Sample: peripheral blood mononuclear cells (PBMCs), taken when the disease was refractory, from a patient treated with antithyroid drugs. The sequence was collected from a female donor with Graves disease. CDR3 bases: TGTGCCAGCAGTTTTACAACCGTTGGGAACACTGAAGCTTTCTTT. Its protein product is CASSFTTVGNTEAFF.